The rows below give T cell receptor beta chains drawn from one sample of a study of T cells in Graves' hyperthyroidism and ophthalmopathy. TCRdb reanalysed the multiplex PCR reads using MiXCR and keeps one entry per CDR3 protein. This table has hundreds of thousands of distinct CDR3 sequences, approximately 14% appearing once. Material for sequencing was blood. These receptors came from a woman aged 25-40 years with Graves' hyperthyroidism. Each CDR3 is given with its conserved first and last residue. D genes are given only for firm matches. Only some rows state a clone size, as once, few, many or a class for expanded clones.

v_gene	abundance	j_gene	d_gene	CDR3aa	CDR3nt
TRBV20-1	NA	TRBJ2-2	NA	CSARNDDTGELFF	TGCAGTGCTAGGAACGACGACACCGGGGAGCTGTTTTTT
TRBV6-5	NA	TRBJ2-2	NA	CASSYTDRLTGELFF	TGTGCCAGCAGTTACACTGACAGGTTAACCGGGGAGCTGTTTTTT
TRBV7-2	many	TRBJ1-1	NA	CASSLELGMNTEAFF	TGTGCCAGCAGCTTAGAGCTGGGAATGAACACTGAAGCTTTCTTT
TRBV2	many	TRBJ2-1	NA	CASKGPSSYNEQFF	TGTGCCAGCAAAGGGCCCAGCTCCTACAATGAGCAGTTCTTC
TRBV4-1	NA	TRBJ2-1	TRBD2	CASSQVGTKYNEQFF	TGCGCCAGCAGCCAAGTCGGGACTAAATACAATGAGCAGTTCTTC
TRBV28	many	TRBJ1-1	NA	CASRSGKVGLNTEAFF	TGTGCCAGCAGATCAGGGAAGGTCGGCTTGAACACTGAAGCTTTCTTT
TRBV29-1	NA	TRBJ1-1	NA	CSVTDGPNTEAFF	TGCAGCGTGACGGACGGCCCGAACACTGAAGCTTTCTTT
TRBV20-1	many	TRBJ2-3	NA	CSASPGSPTTQYF	TGCAGTGCTAGCCCCGGGAGCCCTACGACGCAGTATTTT
TRBV20-1	few	TRBJ2-5	NA	CSAARRAGGQETQYF	TGCAGTGCCGCGAGAAGGGCTGGCGGTCAAGAGACCCAGTACTTC
TRBV20-1	many	TRBJ2-1	TRBD2	CSASSVAGGNNEQFF	TGCAGTGCTAGTTCGGTAGCGGGAGGTAACAATGAGCAGTTCTTC
TRBV20-1	few	TRBJ2-7	NA	CSAAGGGVPLNEQYF	TGCAGTGCCGCTGGAGGGGGCGTCCCACTTAACGAGCAGTACTTC
TRBV29-1	few	TRBJ2-2	NA	CSVGGNTGELFF	TGCAGCGTTGGAGGGAACACCGGGGAGCTGTTTTTT
TRBV6-5	few	TRBJ2-7	NA	CASSYFLQSGYEQYF	TGTGCCAGCAGTTATTTCCTCCAAAGTGGTTACGAGCAGTACTTC
TRBV28	NA	TRBJ2-7	NA	CASSLFVPPYEQYF	TGTGCCAGCAGTTTATTTGTGCCGCCCTACGAGCAGTACTTC
TRBV7-3	NA	TRBJ2-7	NA	CASSRDLQGEQYF	TGTGCCAGCAGCAGAGACTTGCAGGGCGAGCAGTACTTC
TRBV2	many	TRBJ1-5	NA	CASRVRGNQPQHF	TGTGCCAGCAGGGTCCGGGGCAATCAGCCCCAGCATTTT
TRBV28	many	TRBJ1-3	NA	CASSFGSGNTIYF	TGTGCCAGCAGTTTCGGCTCTGGAAACACCATATATTTT
TRBV10-3	many	TRBJ1-5	NA	CAIAQAGGNQPQHF	TGTGCCATTGCCCAGGCTGGGGGCAATCAGCCCCAGCATTTT
TRBV11-2	NA	TRBJ1-5	NA	CASSFDQGQPQHF	TGTGCCAGCAGCTTTGATCAGGGGCAGCCCCAGCATTTT
TRBV30	many	TRBJ2-1	NA	CAWSRGGQDEQFF	TGTGCCTGGAGTAGGGGGGGGCAGGATGAGCAGTTCTTC
TRBV29-1	NA	TRBJ2-7	NA	CSARQSSYEQYF	TGCAGCGCTCGACAGTCCTCCTACGAGCAGTACTTC
TRBV18	many	TRBJ2-3	NA	CASSPRGATGTDTQYF	TGTGCCAGCTCACCACGAGGTGCTACAGGCACAGATACGCAGTATTTT
TRBV20-1	many	TRBJ1-2	TRBD1	CSAPGQDMGGYTF	TGCAGTGCGCCGGGACAGGATATGGGGGGCTACACCTTC
TRBV10-3	few	TRBJ1-1	TRBD1	CAISSNRGGTEAFF	TGTGCCATCAGTTCTAACAGGGGAGGCACTGAAGCTTTCTTT
TRBV7-3	NA	TRBJ1-4	NA	CASSPRGADNEKLFF	TGTGCCAGCAGCCCCCGCGGGGCGGATAATGAAAAACTGTTTTTT
TRBV20-1	NA	TRBJ1-1	NA	CSARDVQGNTEAFF	TGCAGTGCTAGAGATGTCCAGGGGAACACTGAAGCTTTCTTT
TRBV5-4	few	TRBJ1-1	NA	CASSFWGAGGEAFF	TGTGCCAGCAGCTTTTGGGGGGCCGGGGGCGAAGCTTTCTTT
TRBV5-1	NA	TRBJ1-1	NA	CASSLEFSRMNTEAFF	TGCGCCAGCAGCTTGGAGTTCTCCCGAATGAACACTGAAGCTTTCTTT
TRBV20-1	NA	TRBJ2-1	NA	CSARDGGLEQFF	TGCAGTGCTAGAGATGGGGGTTTGGAGCAGTTCTTC
TRBV12-3/TRBV12-4	many	TRBJ1-1	NA	CASSRGVGSMNTEAFF	TGTGCCAGCAGTCGCGGGGTAGGAAGCATGAACACTGAAGCTTTCTTT
TRBV6-1	few	TRBJ2-5	NA	CAVGRLVQETQYF	TGTGCCGTGGGTCGACTAGTACAAGAGACCCAGTACTTC
TRBV28	few	TRBJ2-1	NA	CASLTGPPYNEQFF	TGTGCCAGCCTCACCGGGCCCCCTTACAATGAGCAGTTCTTC
TRBV7-3	few	TRBJ2-5	NA	CARPPEVQETQYF	TGTGCCAGACCCCCCGAGGTCCAAGAGACCCAGTACTTC
TRBV5-5	few	TRBJ2-2	NA	CASSLYGSGELFF	TGTGCCAGCAGCTTGTATGGCTCCGGGGAGCTGTTTTTT
TRBV24-1	NA	TRBJ2-2	TRBD2	CATCPGGTTGELFF	TGTGCCACCTGCCCCGGGGGGACTACCGGGGAGCTGTTTTTT
TRBV2	many	TRBJ1-2	NA	CASRPGLGLGGYTF	TGTGCCAGCAGACCGGGGCTGGGGTTAGGGGGCTACACCTTC
TRBV2	few	TRBJ1-5	NA	CASSIQGFQPQHF	TGTGCCAGCAGTATCCAGGGATTTCAGCCCCAACATTTT
TRBV29-1	NA	TRBJ2-1	TRBD2	CSVRLAENNEQFF	TGCAGCGTTCGACTAGCGGAGAACAATGAGCAGTTCTTC
TRBV11-3	NA	TRBJ2-3	NA	CASSLGQKHTDTQYF	TGTGCCAGCAGCTTAGGGCAGAAGCACACAGATACGCAGTATTTT
TRBV12-3/TRBV12-4	many	TRBJ2-1	NA	CASSPTGVTSEQFF	TGTGCCAGCAGCCCGACAGGTGTAACCAGTGAGCAGTTCTTC
TRBV29-1	NA	TRBJ2-7	NA	CSVEDRIHEQYF	TGCAGCGTTGAGGATCGTATCCACGAGCAGTACTTC